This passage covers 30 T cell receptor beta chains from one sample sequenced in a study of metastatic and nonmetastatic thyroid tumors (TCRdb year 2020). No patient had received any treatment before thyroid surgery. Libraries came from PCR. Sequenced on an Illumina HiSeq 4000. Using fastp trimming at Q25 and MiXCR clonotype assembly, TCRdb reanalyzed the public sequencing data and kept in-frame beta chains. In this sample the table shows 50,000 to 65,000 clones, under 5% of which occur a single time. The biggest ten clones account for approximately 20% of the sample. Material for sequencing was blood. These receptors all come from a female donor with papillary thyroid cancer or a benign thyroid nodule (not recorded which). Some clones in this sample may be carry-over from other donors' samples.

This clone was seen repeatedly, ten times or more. The CDR3 sequence is CSARDSGEQFF. CDR3 DNA sequence: TGCAGTGCTAGAGATTCTGGCGAGCAGTTCTTC. The gene calls are TRBV20-1 and TRBJ2-1, with D unclear. CDR1 and CDR2 (germline): DFQATT, SNEGSKA (reference sequence). Trimming cost V 0 bases and J 10 bases, with 7 bases left between them. The CDR3 runs 11 residues.

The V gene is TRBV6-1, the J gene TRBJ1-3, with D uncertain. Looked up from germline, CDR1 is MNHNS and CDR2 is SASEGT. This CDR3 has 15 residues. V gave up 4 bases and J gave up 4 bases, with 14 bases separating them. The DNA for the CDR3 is TGTGCCAGCAGTGTATCCAATGGCTGGGGAAACACCATATATTTT. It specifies CASSVSNGWGNTIYF.

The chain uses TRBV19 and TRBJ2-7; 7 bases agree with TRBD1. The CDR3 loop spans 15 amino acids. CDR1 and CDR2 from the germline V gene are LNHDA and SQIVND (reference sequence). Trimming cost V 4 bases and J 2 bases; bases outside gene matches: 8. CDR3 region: CASSTPGQPTYEQYF. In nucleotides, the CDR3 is TGTGCCAGTAGTACCCCGGGACAGCCGACCTACGAGCAGTACTTC.

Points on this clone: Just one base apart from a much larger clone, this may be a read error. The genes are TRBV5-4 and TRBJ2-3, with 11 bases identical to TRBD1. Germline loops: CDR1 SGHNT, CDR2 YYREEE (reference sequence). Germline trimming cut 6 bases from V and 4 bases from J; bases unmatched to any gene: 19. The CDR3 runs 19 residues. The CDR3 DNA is TGTGCCAGCATGCTAGCTCCCTTCCCGGGACAGGGGGGGCCAGATACGCAGTATTTT. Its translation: CASMLAPFPGQGGPDTQYF.

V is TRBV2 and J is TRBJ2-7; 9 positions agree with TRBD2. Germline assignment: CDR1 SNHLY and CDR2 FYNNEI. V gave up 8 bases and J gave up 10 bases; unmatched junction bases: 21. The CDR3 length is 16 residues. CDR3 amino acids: CASVLEAGGPVGEQYF. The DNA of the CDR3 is TGTGCCAGCGTCCTTGAGGCGGGAGGGCCCGTGGGCGAACAGTACTTC.

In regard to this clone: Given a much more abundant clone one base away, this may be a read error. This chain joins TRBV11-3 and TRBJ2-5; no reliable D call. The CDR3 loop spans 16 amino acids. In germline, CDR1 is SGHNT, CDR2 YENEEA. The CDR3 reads CASSLGQRHPTEAQYF. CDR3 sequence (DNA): TGTGCCAGCAGCCTCGGCCAGCGCCACCCCACAGAGGCCCAGTACTTC.

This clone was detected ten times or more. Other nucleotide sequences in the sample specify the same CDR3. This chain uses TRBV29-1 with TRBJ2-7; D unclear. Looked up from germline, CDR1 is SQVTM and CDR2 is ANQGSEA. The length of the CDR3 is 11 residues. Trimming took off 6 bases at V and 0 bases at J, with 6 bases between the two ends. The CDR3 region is CSVEHSYEQYF. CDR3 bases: TGCAGCGTCGAACACTCCTACGAGCAGTACTTC.

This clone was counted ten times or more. CDR3 loop: CASSLGVPRGRRGDTQYF. The CDR3 DNA follows: TGTGCCAGCAGCTTAGGAGTTCCCCGAGGGCGACGGGGAGATACGCAGTATTTT. The chain joins TRBV7-8 to TRBJ2-3; D might be TRBD2 (5 bases). This CDR3 has 18 amino acids. V lost 1 base, J lost 5 bases, and 22 bases lay in between. Germline-derived CDR1 and CDR2 are SGHVS and FQNEAQ. Complete variable domain (other parts from reference TRBV7-8 and TRBJ2-3): GAGVSQSPRYKVAKRGQDVALRCDPISGHVSLFWYQQALGQGPEFLTYFQNEAQLDKSGLPSDRFFAERPEGSVSTLKIQRTQQEDSAVYLCASSLGVPRGRRGDTQYFGPGTRLTVL.

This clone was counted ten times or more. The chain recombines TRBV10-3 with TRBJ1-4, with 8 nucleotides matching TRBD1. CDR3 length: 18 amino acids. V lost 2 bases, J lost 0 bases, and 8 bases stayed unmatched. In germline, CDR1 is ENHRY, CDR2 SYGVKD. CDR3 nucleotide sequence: TGTGCCATCAGTGAGCCGAGGACAGGGAATGCAACTAATGAAAAACTGTTTTTT. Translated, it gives CAISEPRTGNATNEKLFF.

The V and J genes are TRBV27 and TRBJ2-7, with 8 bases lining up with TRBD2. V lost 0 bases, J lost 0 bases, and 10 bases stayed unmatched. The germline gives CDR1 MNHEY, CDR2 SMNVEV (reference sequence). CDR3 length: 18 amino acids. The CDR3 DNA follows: TGTGCCAGCAGTTTATCGTTTTATATCGGGAGGGGCTCCTACGAGCAGTACTTC. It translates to CASSLSFYIGRGSYEQYF.

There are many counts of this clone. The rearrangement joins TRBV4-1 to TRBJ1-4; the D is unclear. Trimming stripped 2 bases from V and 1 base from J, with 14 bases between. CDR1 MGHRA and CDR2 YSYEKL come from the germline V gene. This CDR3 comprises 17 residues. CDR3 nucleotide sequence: TGCGCCAGCAGCCAAAGACGTCAGATGAAAACTAATGAAAAACTGTTTTTT. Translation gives CASSQRRQMKTNEKLFF.

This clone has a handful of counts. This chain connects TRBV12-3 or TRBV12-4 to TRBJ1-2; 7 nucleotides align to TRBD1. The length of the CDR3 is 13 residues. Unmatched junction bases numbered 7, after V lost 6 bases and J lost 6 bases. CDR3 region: CASSPGTGDGYTF. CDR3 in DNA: TGTGCCAGCAGCCCTGGCACAGGGGATGGCTACACCTTC.

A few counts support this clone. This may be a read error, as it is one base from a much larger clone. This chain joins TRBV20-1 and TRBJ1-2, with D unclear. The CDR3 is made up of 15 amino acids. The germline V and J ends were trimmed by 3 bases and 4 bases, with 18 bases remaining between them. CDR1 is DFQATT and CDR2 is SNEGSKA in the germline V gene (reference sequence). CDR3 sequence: CSARPAMDAGYGYTF. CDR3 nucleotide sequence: TGCAGTGCTAGGCCCGCCATGGACGCGGGCTATGGCTACACCTTC.

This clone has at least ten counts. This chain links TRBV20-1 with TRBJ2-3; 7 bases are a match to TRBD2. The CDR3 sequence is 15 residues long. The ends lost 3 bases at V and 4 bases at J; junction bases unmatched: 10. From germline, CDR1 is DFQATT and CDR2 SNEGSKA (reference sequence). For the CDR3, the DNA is TGCAGTGCTAGGGTGGCGGGGGAAGGCGCAGATACGCAGTATTTT. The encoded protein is CSARVAGEGADTQYF.

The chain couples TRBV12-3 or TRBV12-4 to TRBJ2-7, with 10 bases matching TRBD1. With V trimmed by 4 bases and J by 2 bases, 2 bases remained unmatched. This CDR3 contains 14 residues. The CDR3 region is CASSWTGGTYEQYF. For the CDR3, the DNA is TGTGCCAGCAGTTGGACAGGGGGTACCTACGAGCAGTACTTC.

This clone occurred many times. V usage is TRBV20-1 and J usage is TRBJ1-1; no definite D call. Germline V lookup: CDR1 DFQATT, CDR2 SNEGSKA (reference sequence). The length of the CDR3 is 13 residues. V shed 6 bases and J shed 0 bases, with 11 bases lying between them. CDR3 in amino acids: CSAASRVNTEAFF. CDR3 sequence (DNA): TGCAGTGCGGCTAGTCGGGTGAACACTGAAGCTTTCTTT.

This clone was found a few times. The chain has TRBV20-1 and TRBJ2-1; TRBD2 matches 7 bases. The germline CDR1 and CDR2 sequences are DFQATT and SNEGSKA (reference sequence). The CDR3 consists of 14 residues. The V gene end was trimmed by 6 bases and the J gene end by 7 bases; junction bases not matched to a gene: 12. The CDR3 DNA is TGCAGTGCCTCGGCGCCTAGCGGTAAGAATGAGCAGTTCTTC. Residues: CSASAPSGKNEQFF.

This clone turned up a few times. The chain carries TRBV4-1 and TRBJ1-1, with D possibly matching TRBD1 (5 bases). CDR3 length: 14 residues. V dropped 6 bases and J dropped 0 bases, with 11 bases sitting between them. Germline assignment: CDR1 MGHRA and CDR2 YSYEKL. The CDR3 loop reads CASRGVAMNTEAFF. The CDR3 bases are TGCGCCAGCAGGGGGGTGGCGATGAACACTGAAGCTTTCTTT.

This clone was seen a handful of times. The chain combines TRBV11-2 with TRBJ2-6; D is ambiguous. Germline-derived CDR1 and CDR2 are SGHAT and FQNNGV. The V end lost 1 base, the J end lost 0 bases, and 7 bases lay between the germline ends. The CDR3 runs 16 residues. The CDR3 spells CASSLVTGSGANVLTF. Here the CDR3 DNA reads TGTGCCAGCAGCTTAGTCACGGGCTCTGGGGCCAACGTCCTGACTTTC.

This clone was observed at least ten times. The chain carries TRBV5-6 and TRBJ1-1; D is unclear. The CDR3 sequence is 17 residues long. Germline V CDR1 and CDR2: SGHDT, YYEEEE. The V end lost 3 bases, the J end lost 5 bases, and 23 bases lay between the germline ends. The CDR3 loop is CASSYLFSELGGTEAFF. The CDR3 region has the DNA TGTGCCAGCAGCTACTTGTTCAGTGAATTGGGTGGGACTGAAGCTTTCTTT.

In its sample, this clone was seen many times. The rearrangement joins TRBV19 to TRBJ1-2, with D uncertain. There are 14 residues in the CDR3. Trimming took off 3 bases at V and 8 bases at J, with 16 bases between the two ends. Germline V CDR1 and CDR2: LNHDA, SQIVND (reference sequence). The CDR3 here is CASSIPTGLRGYTF. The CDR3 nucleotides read TGTGCCAGTAGTATCCCTACGGGTCTTCGGGGCTACACCTTC.

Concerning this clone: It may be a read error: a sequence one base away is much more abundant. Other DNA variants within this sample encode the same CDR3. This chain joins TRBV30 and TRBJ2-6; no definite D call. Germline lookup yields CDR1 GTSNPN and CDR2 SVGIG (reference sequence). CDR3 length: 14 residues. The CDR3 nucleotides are TGTGCCTGGAGACGACCGATGATTACCAACGTCCTGACCTTC. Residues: CAWRRPMITNVLTF. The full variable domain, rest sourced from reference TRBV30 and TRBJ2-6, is SQTIHQWPATLVQPVGSPLSLECTVEGTSNPNLYWYRQAAGRGLQLLFYSVGIGQISSEVPQNLSASRPQDRQFILSSKKLLLSDSGFYLCAWRRPMITNVLTFGAGSRLTVL.

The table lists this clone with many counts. This CDR3 reads CASSLVSGTGDNYNEQFF. CDR3 DNA sequence: TGTGCCAGCAGCTTGGTTTCGGGGACAGGCGACAACTACAATGAGCAGTTCTTC. The chain is built from TRBV5-5 and TRBJ2-1; 8 positions match TRBD1. The germline CDR1 and CDR2 sequences are SGHKS and YYEKEE (reference sequence). Unmatched junction bases numbered 11, after V lost 0 bases and J lost 3 bases. This CDR3 spans 18 amino acids. The complete variable domain, with remaining parts taken from reference TRBV5-5 and TRBJ2-1, reads DAGVTQSPTHLIKTRGQQVTLRCSPISGHKSVSWYQQVLGQGPQFIFQYYEKEERGRGNFPDRFSARQFPNYSSELNVNALLLGDSALYLCASSLVSGTGDNYNEQFFGPGTRLTVL.

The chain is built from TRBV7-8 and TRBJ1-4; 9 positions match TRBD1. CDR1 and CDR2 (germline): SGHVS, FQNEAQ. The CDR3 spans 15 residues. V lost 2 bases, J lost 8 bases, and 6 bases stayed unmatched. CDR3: CASSLLGTGKEKLFF. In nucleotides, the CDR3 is TGTGCCAGCAGCTTATTGGGGACAGGGAAGGAAAAACTGTTTTTT.

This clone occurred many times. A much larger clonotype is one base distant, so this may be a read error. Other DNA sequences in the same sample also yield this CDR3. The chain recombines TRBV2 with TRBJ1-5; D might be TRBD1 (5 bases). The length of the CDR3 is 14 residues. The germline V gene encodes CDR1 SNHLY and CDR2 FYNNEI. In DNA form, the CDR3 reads TGTGCCAGCAGTGAGCGGGGGAACAATCAGCCCCAGCATTTC. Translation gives CASSERGNNQPQHF.

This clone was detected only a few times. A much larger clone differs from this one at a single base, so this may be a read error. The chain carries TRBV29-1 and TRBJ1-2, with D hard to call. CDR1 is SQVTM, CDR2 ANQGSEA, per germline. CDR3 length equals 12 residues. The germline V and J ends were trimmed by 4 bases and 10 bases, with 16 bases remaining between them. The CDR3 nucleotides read TGCAGCGTTGGCGGGCAGGTACGAGCCTACACCTTC. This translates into CSVGGQVRAYTF. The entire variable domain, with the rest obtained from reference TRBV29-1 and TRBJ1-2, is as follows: SAVISQKPSRDICQRGTSLTIQCQVDSQVTMMFWYRQQPGQSLTLIATANQGSEATYESGFVIDKFPISRPNLTFSTLTVSNMSPEDSSIYLCSVGGQVRAYTFGSGTRLTVV.

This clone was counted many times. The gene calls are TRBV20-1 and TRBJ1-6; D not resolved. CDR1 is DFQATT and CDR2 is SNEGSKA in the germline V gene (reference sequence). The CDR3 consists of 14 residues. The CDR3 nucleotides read TGCAAAACGCCGTCCTTGAGCATTCATTCACCCCTCCACTTT. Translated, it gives CKTPSLSIHSPLHF.

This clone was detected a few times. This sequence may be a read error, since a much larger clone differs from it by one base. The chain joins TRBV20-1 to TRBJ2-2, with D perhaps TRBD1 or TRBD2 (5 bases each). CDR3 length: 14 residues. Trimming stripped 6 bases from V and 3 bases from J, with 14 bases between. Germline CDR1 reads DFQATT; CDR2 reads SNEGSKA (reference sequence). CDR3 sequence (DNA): TGCAGTGCGAGGGAGATAGGGGACACCGGGGAGCTGTTTTTT. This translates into CSAREIGDTGELFF.

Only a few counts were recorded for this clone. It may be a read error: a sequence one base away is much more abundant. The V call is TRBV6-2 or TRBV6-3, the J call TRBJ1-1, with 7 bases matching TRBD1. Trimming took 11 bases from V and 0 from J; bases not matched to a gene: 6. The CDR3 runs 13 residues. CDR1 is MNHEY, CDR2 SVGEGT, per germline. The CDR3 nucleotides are TGTGCCGGCCGGGACAGAATGAACACTGAAGCTTTCTTT. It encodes CAGRDRMNTEAFF.

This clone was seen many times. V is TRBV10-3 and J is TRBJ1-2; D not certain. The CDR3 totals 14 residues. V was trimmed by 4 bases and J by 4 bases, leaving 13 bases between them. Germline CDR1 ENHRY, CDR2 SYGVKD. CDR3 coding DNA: TGTGCCATCAGTGTCGAGCTGTTCGTCTATGGCTACACCTTC. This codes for CAISVELFVYGYTF.